This T cell receptor (beta chain) was found in a study of blood T cell repertoires in COVID-19. Study background: Sites in the United States, Italy and Spain provided acute and convalescent COVID-19 samples.

Sequencing used immunoSEQ multiplex PCR; TCRdb keeps in-frame clones, though not all of them. The sample gives about 88,000 clones, about 90% of which show up once; about 1.8% is in the top ten. The germline V gene encodes CDR1 SGHNT and CDR2 YYREEE (reference sequence). The CDR3 is 14 residues long. V was trimmed by 6 bases and J by 9 bases, leaving 21 bases between them. The sequence derives from a human donor with active COVID-19. The donor label of this sample is uncertain. The rearrangement links TRBV5-4 to TRBJ1-2; D perhaps matches TRBD1 (5 bases). The material sequenced was peripheral blood. The CDR3 is CASTSPGGRWSYTF. CDR3 sequence (DNA): TGTGCCAGCACCTCCCCCGGGGGTAGATGGAGCTACACCTTC. The whole variable domain, remainder taken from reference TRBV5-4 and TRBJ1-2, is ETGVTQSPTHLIKTRGQQVTLRCSSQSGHNTVSWYQQALGQGPQFIFQYYREEENGRGNFPPRFSGLQFPNYSSELNVNALELDDSALYLCASTSPGGRWSYTFGSGTRLTVV.